The 32 T cell receptor beta chains listed next were all sequenced from one sample in a study of vaccination effects on CD4 cells after COVID-19. Their antigens are not known. The assay was immunoSEQ multiplex PCR, and TCRdb's table has in-frame clones only and misses some. The data show over 55,000 clones, 75% seen once. Antigen-specific CD4+ T cells were first expanded with viral peptide pools by the ViraFEST assay and only then sequenced. Having been cultured for roughly 9 days, the cells underwent CD4+ T cell isolation. Negative nucleocapsid antibody tests before and after vaccination confirmed no previous SARS-CoV-2 infection. The sample was CD4+ T cells from PBMCs cultured with HCoV-OC43 spike peptides, taken before COVID-19 vaccination. The subset was: HCoV-OC43 spike overlapping peptide pool stimulation. All receptors derive from a human donor who received a COVID-19 vaccine.

The rearrangement links TRBV3-1 (or the pseudogene TRBV3-2) to TRBJ2-1; 8 bases are shared with TRBD2. The germline gives CDR1 LGHDT, CDR2 YNNKEL (reference sequence). The CDR3 contains 15 residues. V trimming: 4 bases; J trimming: 2 bases; junction bases outside the gene matches: 4. CDR3 nucleotide sequence: TGTGCCAGCAGCCGATTAGCGGGGACCTACAATGAGCAGTTCTTC. Translated: CASSRLAGTYNEQFF.

The rearrangement joins TRBV4-3 to TRBJ1-3; 7 bases are shared with TRBD1. Trimming cost V 0 bases and J 7 bases; bases outside gene matches: 9. The CDR3 extends over 16 amino acids. CDR1 and CDR2 (germline): LGHNA, YSLEER. CDR3 region: CASSQDLAGGRNTIYF. CDR3 DNA sequence: TGCGCCAGCAGCCAAGATCTCGCAGGGGGTAGGAACACCATATATTTT.

The V call is TRBV4-3, the J call TRBJ1-1; no definite D call. This CDR3 contains 15 residues. Germline CDR1 LGHNA, CDR2 YSLEER. V shed 0 bases and J shed 0 bases, with 8 bases lying between them. CDR3 coding DNA: TGCGCCAGCAGCCAAGAACCTCTAATGAACACTGAAGCTTTCTTT. Its protein product is CASSQEPLMNTEAFF.

This clone was seen a single time. The chain employs TRBV4-1 and TRBJ2-3; TRBD2 matches 15 bases. The CDR3 loop spans 19 amino acids. With 0 bases clipped from V and 5 bases from J, the junction kept 9 bases outside the gene matches. Germline V gene lookup returns CDR1 MGHRA and CDR2 YSYEKL. The CDR3 DNA is TGCGCCAGCAGCCAAGAGGTCGGACTAGCGGGGGGGCCCGGAGATACGCAGTATTTT. Translated: CASSQEVGLAGGPGDTQYF.

This clone was counted a single time. The genes are TRBV20-1 and TRBJ2-5, with D hard to call. Germline V CDR1 and CDR2: DFQATT, SNEGSKA (reference sequence). V lost 5 bases, J lost 5 bases, and 3 bases lay in between. This CDR3 is 9 amino acids long. CDR3 nucleotides: TGCAGTGCTCCTGAGACCCAGTACTTC. Protein product: CSAPETQYF.

The genes are TRBV27 and TRBJ1-5; D call uncertain. The germline V gene encodes CDR1 MNHEY and CDR2 SMNVEV (reference sequence). This CDR3 region has 14 residues. V was clipped by 6 bases and J by 4 bases, with 13 bases between them. CDR3 region: CASSSRLTNQPQHF. The CDR3 DNA is TGTGCCAGCAGCTCTCGCCTAACTAATCAGCCCCAGCATTTT.

The J gene is TRBJ2-1, the V gene TRBV6-5; no reliable D call. V was clipped by 5 bases and J by 5 bases, with 10 bases between them. Looked up from germline, CDR1 is MNHEY and CDR2 is SVGAGI. This CDR3 spans 13 amino acids. Here the CDR3 DNA reads TGTGCCAGCAGTCCCCGATTGGACAATGAGCAGTTCTTC. Amino acids: CASSPRLDNEQFF.

The chain combines TRBV10-3 with TRBJ2-5; D call uncertain. Trimming pared 4 bases from V and 2 bases from J, leaving 8 bases between. The germline gives CDR1 ENHRY, CDR2 SYGVKD. The CDR3 totals 13 residues. The CDR3 reads CAISAAGQETQYF. The CDR3 nucleotides are TGTGCCATCAGTGCTGCCGGACAAGAGACCCAGTACTTC.

The chain recombines TRBV10-3 with TRBJ1-6; 7 bases map to TRBD1. J gave up 5 bases and V 3 bases, and 4 bases lay outside the gene matches. The CDR3 contains 15 residues. Per germline, CDR1 ENHRY and CDR2 SYGVKD. In DNA, the CDR3 is TGTGCCATCAGTGACAGGGGGGCGGATAATTCACCCCTCCACTTT. Translated: CAISDRGADNSPLHF.

The chain joins TRBV21-1 to TRBJ2-5; TRBD2 is the table's D call and was not checked against the DNA. TRBV21-1 is listed as a pseudogene. This CDR3 region has 15 residues. CDR3 sequence: CASSFRDSIEETQYF. Written as DNA, the CDR3 is TGTGCCAGCAGTTTTCGGGACTCAATTGAGGAGACCCAGTACTTC.

This clone is a singleton in its sample. J is TRBJ1-2 and V is TRBV28; the D gene is possibly TRBD1 (5 bases). This CDR3 region has 13 residues. Germline CDR1 is MDHEN and CDR2 is SYDVKM. Trimming left V 3 bases short and J 7 bases short, with 12 bases between. The CDR3 loop reads CASSFDGGSGYTF. CDR3 in DNA: TGTGCCAGCAGTTTTGACGGGGGATCTGGCTACACCTTC.

The genes are TRBV10-1 and TRBJ1-2; 10 bases fit TRBD1. Germline loops: CDR1 WNHNN, CDR2 SYGVQD (reference sequence). This CDR3 has 13 residues. With 8 bases clipped from V and 5 bases from J, the junction kept 5 bases outside the gene matches. CDR3: CASSRDRGYGYTF. CDR3 sequence (DNA): TGCGCCAGCTCCCGGGACAGGGGATATGGCTACACCTTC.

This clone was picked up one time. V and J are TRBV7-3 and TRBJ2-3, with TRBD1 matching over 7 bases. Germline values: CDR1 SGHTA, CDR2 FQGTGA. The CDR3 covers 16 residues. V dropped 4 bases and J dropped 1; count of bases not matched to a gene: 8. In DNA form, the CDR3 reads TGTGCCAGCAGCTCATTCGACAGGGATGGCACAGATACGCAGTATTTT. Its translation is CASSSFDRDGTDTQYF.

The genes are TRBV10-3 and TRBJ2-7; unclear D gene. V dropped 3 bases and J dropped 5 bases, with 8 bases sitting between them. This CDR3 spans 12 amino acids. Germline lookup yields CDR1 ENHRY and CDR2 SYGVKD. In DNA, the CDR3 is TGTGCCATCAGTGAAAACGTGGACGAGCAGTACGTC. This codes for CAISENVDEQYV.

V usage is TRBV30 and J usage is TRBJ2-1, with TRBD2 matching over 10 bases. The trim removed 2 bases at V and 9 bases at J, leaving 16 bases unmatched. CDR3 size: 17 residues. CDR1 is GTSNPN, CDR2 SVGIG, per germline (reference sequence). The CDR3 protein is CAWSPGRAGGWLGEQFF. CDR3 nucleotide sequence: TGTGCCTGGAGTCCGGGGAGAGCGGGGGGGTGGCTTGGTGAGCAGTTCTTC. The full variable domain, its missing parts supplied by reference TRBV30 and TRBJ2-1, is SQTIHQWPATLVQPVGSPLSLECTVEGTSNPNLYWYRQAAGRGLQLLFYSVGIGQISSEVPQNLSASRPQDRQFILSSKKLLLSDSGFYLCAWSPGRAGGWLGEQFFGPGTRLTVL.

The V and J genes are TRBV30 and TRBJ2-2, with 9 bases aligning to TRBD2. Germline V gene data show CDR1 as GTSNPN and CDR2 as SVGIG (reference sequence). With V trimmed by 4 bases and J by 5 bases, 8 bases remained unmatched. This CDR3 region has 15 residues. Written as DNA, the CDR3 is TGTGCCTGGACGGCGCGGGGGGGTGTGACCGGGGAGCTGTTTTTT. Its translation: CAWTARGGVTGELFF.

In nucleotides, the CDR3 is TGCGCCAGCAGCCGTAACCCGTCGGCGGGGGGTGTCGCAGATACGCAGTATTTT. It translates to CASSRNPSAGGVADTQYF. The chain joins TRBV4-1 to TRBJ2-3, with TRBD2 identical over 8 bases. The CDR3 covers 18 residues. J gave up 4 bases and V 4 bases, and 16 bases lay outside the gene matches. From germline, CDR1 is MGHRA and CDR2 YSYEKL.

This clone appeared a few times. The chain is built from TRBV4-3 and TRBJ1-4, with a possible D match to TRBD1 (6 bases). Germline V gene data show CDR1 as LGHNA and CDR2 as YSLEER. The CDR3 runs 14 residues. With 5 bases removed from V and 8 bases from J, the gap between germline ends came to 15 bases. CDR3 bases: TGCGCCAGCAGCGCACAGGGCAGCCACGAAAAACTGTTTTTT. Protein sequence: CASSAQGSHEKLFF.

The gene calls are TRBV5-4 and TRBJ1-3; tentatively, D is TRBD1 (6 bases). V was shortened by 4 bases and J by 0 bases, with 14 bases between the two germline ends. CDR1 is SGHNT, CDR2 YYREEE, per germline (reference sequence). The CDR3 loop spans 16 amino acids. CDR3 protein: CASSPRQESSGNTIYF. CDR3 nucleotides: TGTGCCAGCAGCCCACGACAGGAGAGCTCTGGAAACACCATATATTTT. Full variable domain (remainder filled in from reference TRBV5-4 and TRBJ1-3): ETGVTQSPTHLIKTRGQQVTLRCSSQSGHNTVSWYQQALGQGPQFIFQYYREEENGRGNFPPRFSGLQFPNYSSELNVNALELDDSALYLCASSPRQESSGNTIYFGEGSWLTVV.

The chain carries TRBV5-6 and TRBJ2-1; no clear D. In germline, CDR1 is SGHDT, CDR2 YYEEEE. CDR3 length: 12 amino acids. V was clipped by 0 bases and J by 7 bases, with 5 bases between them. The CDR3 loop is CASSLVVNEQFF. The CDR3, as DNA: TGTGCCAGCAGCTTGGTGGTGAATGAGCAGTTCTTC.

The CDR3 DNA is TGCGCCAGCGGAATTGGGACTGTCACAGATACGCAGTATTTT. Its protein is CASGIGTVTDTQYF. This chain connects TRBV10-2 to TRBJ2-3, with D tentatively TRBD2 (6 bases). CDR1 WSHSY and CDR2 SAAADI come from the germline V gene. The CDR3 is 14 amino acids. The V gene lost 8 bases and the J gene lost 2 bases, with 14 bases spanning the gap.

V usage is TRBV6-2 or TRBV6-3 and J usage is TRBJ2-7; D is ambiguous. The germline CDR1 and CDR2 sequences are MNHEY and SVGEGT. CDR3 size: 15 residues. The V gene lost 0 bases and the J gene lost 3 bases, with 12 bases spanning the gap. The CDR3 loop reads CASSYSSSQHYEQYV. The CDR3 nucleotides read TGTGCCAGCAGTTACTCGAGCTCTCAGCACTACGAGCAGTACGTC.

The CDR3 sequence is CASSSKTGAGELFF. The DNA of the CDR3 is TGTGCCAGCAGCTCGAAGACAGGGGCCGGGGAGCTGTTTTTT. V usage is TRBV5-4 and J usage is TRBJ2-2, with 8 bases matching TRBD1. There are 14 residues in the CDR3. Germline V gene sequence: CDR1 SGHNT, CDR2 YYREEE (reference sequence). V lost 3 bases and J lost 6; bases outside the gene matches: 4.

This chain links TRBV30 with TRBJ2-5; the match to TRBD2 covers 8 bases. This CDR3 spans 14 amino acids. Germline CDR1 reads GTSNPN; CDR2 reads SVGIG (reference sequence). The V segment lost 7 bases and the J segment 3 bases; nucleotides outside the gene matches: 10. CDR3 loop: CALRLAGRKETQYF. For the CDR3, the DNA is TGTGCCTTGAGGTTAGCGGGGAGAAAAGAGACCCAGTACTTC.

The genes are TRBV28 and TRBJ2-7, with D possibly TRBD2 on 7 matching bases. Trimming stripped 5 bases from V and 1 base from J, with 18 bases between. CDR1 and CDR2 (germline): MDHEN, SYDVKM. This CDR3 spans 16 amino acids. DNA of the CDR3: TGTGCCAGCAGTACCGCCGGCGGGGGCAAATCCTACGAGCAGTACGTC. Translating gives CASSTAGGGKSYEQYV.

The chain links TRBV11-3 to TRBJ2-2, with D possibly matching TRBD2 (6 bases). CDR3 size: 13 residues. Trimming took 3 bases from V and 7 from J, leaving 9 bases between them. The germline V gene encodes CDR1 SGHNT and CDR2 YENEEA. The CDR3 DNA follows: TGTGCCAGCAGCTTCACCGGGGGCGGGGAGCTGTTTTTT. This translates into CASSFTGGGELFF. The variable domain in full, completed from reference TRBV11-3 and TRBJ2-2, reads EAGVVQSPRYKIIEKKQPVAFWCNPISGHNTLYWYLQNLGQGPELLIRYENEEAVDDSQLPKDRFSAERLKGVDSTLKIQPAELGDSAVYLCASSFTGGGELFFGEGSRLTVL.

The chain combines TRBV6-5 with TRBJ2-1; TRBD2 matches 14 bases. Germline loops: CDR1 MNHEY, CDR2 SVGAGI. After removal of 2 bases from V and 7 bases from J, the junction contained 4 bases not matched to a gene. There are 16 residues in the CDR3. CDR3 sequence: CASSYQTSGGGNEQFF. The CDR3 DNA sequence: TGTGCCAGCAGTTACCAGACTAGCGGGGGGGGAAATGAGCAGTTCTTC.

The genes are TRBV24-1 and TRBJ1-2, with D perhaps matching TRBD1 (5 bases). The CDR3 length is 14 residues. V was shortened by 3 bases and J by 4 bases, with 11 bases between the two germline ends. Germline V gene data show CDR1 as KGHDR and CDR2 as SFDVKD. CDR3 bases: TGTGCCACCAGTGATGGAACAGGTAGCTATGGCTACACCTTC. Amino acid sequence: CATSDGTGSYGYTF.

This chain's CDR3 is CASRLQGAANEKLFF. DNA for the CDR3: TGTGCCAGCAGGTTACAGGGGGCCGCTAATGAAAAACTGTTTTTT. This chain joins TRBV5-6 and TRBJ1-4, with 9 bases identical to TRBD1. CDR1 is SGHDT and CDR2 is YYEEEE in the germline V gene. The CDR3 has 15 amino acids. After removal of 5 bases from V and 3 bases from J, the junction contained 5 bases not matched to a gene.

The V gene is TRBV12-3 or TRBV12-4, the J gene TRBJ2-1; no firm D call. V was clipped by 7 bases and J by 13 bases, with 20 bases between them. The CDR3 is 13 amino acids. This CDR3 is CASTHQARITQFF. CDR3 nucleotides: TGTGCCAGCACCCACCAGGCCCGCATTACCCAGTTCTTC.

The chain couples TRBV28 to TRBJ1-3, with D unclear. The germline V gene has CDR1 MDHEN and CDR2 SYDVKM. Trimming shortened V by 2 bases and J by 0 bases, and 2 bases separated the two germline ends. CDR3 size: 13 residues. The CDR3, as DNA: TGTGCCAGCAGTTTAGCCTCTGGAAACACCATATATTTT. Translated: CASSLASGNTIYF.

The rearrangement uses TRBV7-2 and TRBJ2-5, with 14 positions matching TRBD2. The CDR3 extends over 16 amino acids. The V segment lost 7 bases and the J segment 7 bases; nucleotides outside the gene matches: 11. Germline V CDR1 and CDR2: SGHTA, FQGNSA. As DNA, the CDR3 is TGTGCCAGCAATCCAACCGGGACTAGCGGGGGTTGGACCCAGTACTTC. Translated, it gives CASNPTGTSGGWTQYF.